This is a list of T cell receptor beta chains from one sample in a study of cytomegalovirus exposure and HLA in healthy donors. Clones were sequenced by immunoSEQ multiplex PCR, and TCRdb holds only the in-frame ones, with some missing. This table has 150,000 to 200,000 clones, about 70% appearing once. Sequencing was performed on PBMCs. The receptors were gathered from a woman in her thirties or forties in good health and CMV-seropositive. CDR3s leave out the opening cysteine and the closing phenylalanine or tryptophan. For some rows the clone size is stated as once, few or many, or as a class when expanded; others skip it.

>TRBV11-2|.|.
ASSEASGSYEQY
>TRBV28|.|TRBJ2-1
ASTRSNEQF
>TRBV5-1|once|TRBJ1-4
ASSRDRESEKLF
>TRBV9|.|TRBJ2-3
ASSEKSGGGYTDTQY
>TRBV11-2|.|TRBJ2-1
ASSPRLGEVRYNEQF
>TRBV6-1|.|TRBJ1-5
ASSQYDTQPQH
>TRBV6-1|.|TRBJ1-5
ASSEGQGYQPQH
>TRBV7-2|.|TRBJ1-3
ASSFVNSGNTIY
>TRBV7-9|.|TRBJ2-1
ASSSPGGNYNEQF
>TRBV5-6|.|TRBJ2-1
ASRSWSEQF
>TRBV7-2|.|TRBJ2-7
ASSPNTGAYEQY
>TRBV9|.|TRBJ1-2
ASSSVVAGYT
>TRBV5-1|.|TRBJ1-1
ASRRGGQGDTEAF
>TRBV28|few|TRBJ2-6
AGSSAGLAGAGANVLT
>TRBV7-3|.|TRBJ2-3
ASSLTIGTDTQY
>TRBV5-1|.|TRBJ2-3
ASSAGQGTDTQY
>TRBV4-2|.|TRBJ2-3
ASRMGEAGAGSRDTQY
>TRBV7-2|.|TRBJ2-7
ASSLGRENSYEQY